This paragraph covers one T cell receptor (beta chain) sequence. Its antigen is currently unknown. A much more abundant neighbour one base away suggests this may be a read error. Staining for CD45RO/CCR7/CD25/CD127/CD95/CD27 allowed sorting of CD4+ naive, central memory, regulatory and stem cell-like memory cells. What was sequenced were expressed TCRB transcripts, since all of the isolated RNA had been reverse transcribed. The table came from immunoSEQ multiplex PCR; TCRdb's copy has only in-frame clones and leaves some out. This table has more than 95,000 clones, about 18% appearing once. This record comes from a study of beta chain features in type 1 diabetes. The overall study: Investigators examined 85 million to 110 million sorted cells across all samples. General study points: A moderate, significant TCRB CDR3 shortening appeared in type 1 diabetes across four CD4+ subsets. The VDJ junctions of type 1 diabetes patients carried fewer insertions and more deletions.

Between the trimmed V and J ends, which lost 5 bases and 4 bases, there was a span of 29 bases. Looked up from germline, CDR1 is SQVTM and CDR2 is ANQGSEA. The CDR3 is 18 amino acids. The TCR was taken from a man between 18 and 29 years old with type 1 diabetes. V gene TRBV29-1 combines with J gene TRBJ2-5; D gene uncertain. The sequenced sample was central memory CD4+ T cells from blood. The CDR3: CSVTGPTTVGKTLETQYF. For the CDR3, the DNA is TGCAGCGTTACCGGGCCAACGACCGTGGGGAAAACCCTAGAGACCCAGTACTTC. Variable domain in full (rest from reference TRBV29-1 and TRBJ2-5): SAVISQKPSRDICQRGTSLTIQCQVDSQVTMMFWYRQQPGQSLTLIATANQGSEATYESGFVIDKFPISRPNLTFSTLTVSNMSPEDSSIYLCSVTGPTTVGKTLETQYFGPGTRLLVL.